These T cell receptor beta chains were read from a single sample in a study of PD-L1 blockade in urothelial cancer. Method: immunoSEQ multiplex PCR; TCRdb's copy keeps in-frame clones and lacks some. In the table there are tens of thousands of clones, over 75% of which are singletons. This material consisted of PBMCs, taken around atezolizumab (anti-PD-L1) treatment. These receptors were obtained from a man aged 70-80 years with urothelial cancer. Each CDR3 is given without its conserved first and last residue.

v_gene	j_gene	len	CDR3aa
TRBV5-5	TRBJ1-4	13	ASSQTPTNNEKLF
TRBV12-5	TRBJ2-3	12	ASGFGGSTDTQY
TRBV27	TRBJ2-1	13	ASSRKGLLDVEQF
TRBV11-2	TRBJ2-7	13	ASSLDGGFYYEQY
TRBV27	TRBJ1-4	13	ASSSPGDPNEKLF
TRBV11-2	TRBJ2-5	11	ASSQDFRETQY
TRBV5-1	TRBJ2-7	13	ASSLRQGSSGEQY
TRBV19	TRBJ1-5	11	ASSDRGNQPQH
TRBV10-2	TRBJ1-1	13	ASTKGGGGSTEAF
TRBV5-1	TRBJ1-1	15	ASSPPGTGNPRAEAF
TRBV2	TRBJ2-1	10	ASSVRAGGEF
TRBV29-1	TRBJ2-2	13	SVGRAGQNTGELF
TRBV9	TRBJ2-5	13	ASSVDRGGQETQY
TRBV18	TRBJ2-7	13	ASSPPGLGFHEQY
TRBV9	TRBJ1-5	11	ASSVQGNQPQH
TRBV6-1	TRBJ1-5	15	ASSGVTGSYSNQPQH
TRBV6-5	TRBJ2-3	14	ASSYSRAGSTDTQY
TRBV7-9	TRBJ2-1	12	ASSFLSRDNEQF
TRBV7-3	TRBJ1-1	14	ASSFPRAGTNTEAF
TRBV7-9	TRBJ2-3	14	ASSLEASGRTDTQY
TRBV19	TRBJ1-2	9	ASSIVPPYT
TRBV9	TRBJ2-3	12	ASSIETGGDTQY
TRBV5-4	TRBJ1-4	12	ASSLAGTTEKLF
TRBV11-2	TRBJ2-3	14	ASSSPVLAGTDTQY
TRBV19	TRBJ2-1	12	ASSGIAGDNEQF
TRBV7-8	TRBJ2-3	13	ASSFSGTPTDTQY
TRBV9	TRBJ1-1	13	ASSVGGRGDTEAF
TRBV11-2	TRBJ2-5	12	ASSSRTGVETQY
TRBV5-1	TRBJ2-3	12	ASSLRQGAGTQY
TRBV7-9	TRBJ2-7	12	ASSLLAGSYEQY
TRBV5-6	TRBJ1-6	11	ASSPQTGSPLH
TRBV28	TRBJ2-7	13	ASSSTAGTRYEQY
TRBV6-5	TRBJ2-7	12	ASSRQGTSYEQY
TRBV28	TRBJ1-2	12	ASSSWTGAYGYT
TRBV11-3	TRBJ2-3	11	ASTARGTDTQY
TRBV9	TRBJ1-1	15	ASSVVGQIFGGTEAF
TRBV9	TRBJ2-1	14	ASSPVGGRTTNEQF
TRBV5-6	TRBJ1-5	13	ASSSGTGSIQPQH
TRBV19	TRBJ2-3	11	ASSNRVGDTQY
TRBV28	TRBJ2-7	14	ASSWDRARIWYEQY
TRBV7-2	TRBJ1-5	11	ASSLGPDQPQH
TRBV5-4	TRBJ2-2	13	ASSRPGTGTGELF
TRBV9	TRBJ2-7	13	ASSVVAGESSEQY
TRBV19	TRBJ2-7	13	ASSIVAGEGYEQY
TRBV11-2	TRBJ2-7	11	ASSLGHFYEQY
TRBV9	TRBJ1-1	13	ASSVAGTLNTEAF
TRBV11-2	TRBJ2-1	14	ASSFPGLAGGGAQF
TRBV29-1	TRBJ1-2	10	ISWAGVYGYT
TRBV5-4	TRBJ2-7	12	ASSLLAGDYEQY
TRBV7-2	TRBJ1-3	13	ASSPLDRGGGTIY
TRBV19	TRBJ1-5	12	ASSIDRGNQPQH
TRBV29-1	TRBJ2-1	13	SVEGGGSSYNEQF
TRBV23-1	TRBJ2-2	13	ASIPSGPNTGELF
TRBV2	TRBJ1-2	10	ASSLRNYGYT
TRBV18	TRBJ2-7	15	ASSPLGTSVAPYEQY
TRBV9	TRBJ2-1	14	ASSVGGRGRYNEQF
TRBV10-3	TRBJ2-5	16	AISESGRAGTGQETQY
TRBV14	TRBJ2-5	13	ASSQLAGGKETQY
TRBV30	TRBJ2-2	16	AWSVRGLGLAFLRELF
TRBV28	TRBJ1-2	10	ASRLGPRGYT